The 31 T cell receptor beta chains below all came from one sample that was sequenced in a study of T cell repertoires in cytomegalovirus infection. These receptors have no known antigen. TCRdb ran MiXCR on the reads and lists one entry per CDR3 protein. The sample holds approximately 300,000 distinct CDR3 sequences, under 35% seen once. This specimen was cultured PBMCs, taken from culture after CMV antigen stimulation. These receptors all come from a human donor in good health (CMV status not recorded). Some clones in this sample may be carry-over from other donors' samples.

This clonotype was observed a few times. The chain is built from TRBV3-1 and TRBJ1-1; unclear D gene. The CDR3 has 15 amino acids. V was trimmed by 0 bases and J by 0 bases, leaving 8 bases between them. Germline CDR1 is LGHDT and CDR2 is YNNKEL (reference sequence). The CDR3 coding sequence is TGTGCCAGCAGCCAAGAGTGGCTTTTGAACACTGAAGCTTTCTTT. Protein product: CASSQEWLLNTEAFF.

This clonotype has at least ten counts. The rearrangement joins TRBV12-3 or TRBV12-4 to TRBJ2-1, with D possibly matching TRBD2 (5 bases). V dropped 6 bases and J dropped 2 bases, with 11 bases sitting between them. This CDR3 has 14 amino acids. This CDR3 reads CASSPSRTYNEQFF. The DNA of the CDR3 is TGTGCCAGCAGCCCTAGCCGAACCTACAATGAGCAGTTCTTC.

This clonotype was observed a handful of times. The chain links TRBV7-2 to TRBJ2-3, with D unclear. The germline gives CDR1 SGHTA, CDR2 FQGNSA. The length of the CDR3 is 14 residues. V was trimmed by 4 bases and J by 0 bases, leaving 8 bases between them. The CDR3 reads CASSWRFSTDTQYF. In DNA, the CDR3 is TGTGCCAGCAGCTGGAGATTTAGCACAGATACGCAGTATTTT.

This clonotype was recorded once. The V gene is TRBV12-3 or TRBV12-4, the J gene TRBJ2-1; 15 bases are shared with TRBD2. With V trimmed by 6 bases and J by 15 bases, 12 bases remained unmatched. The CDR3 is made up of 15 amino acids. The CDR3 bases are TGTGCCAGCAGCATGGGGACTAGCGGGGGGTCCCCCACGTTCTTC. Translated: CASSMGTSGGSPTFF.

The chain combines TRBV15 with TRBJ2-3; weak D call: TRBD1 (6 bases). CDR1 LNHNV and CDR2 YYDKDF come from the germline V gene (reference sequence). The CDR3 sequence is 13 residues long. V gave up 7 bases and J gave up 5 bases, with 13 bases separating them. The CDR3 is CATKGGWEDTQYF. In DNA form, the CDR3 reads TGTGCCACCAAAGGGGGTTGGGAAGATACGCAGTATTTT.

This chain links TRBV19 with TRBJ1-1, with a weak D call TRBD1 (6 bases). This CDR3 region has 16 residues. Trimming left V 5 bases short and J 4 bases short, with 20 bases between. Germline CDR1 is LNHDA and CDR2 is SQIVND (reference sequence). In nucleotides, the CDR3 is TGTGCCAGTAGTTCTTACGGGGCAGGGGCGGTCACTGAAGCTTTCTTT. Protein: CASSSYGAGAVTEAFF.

CDR3 amino acids: CASSLLAGARGEQYF. The CDR3 DNA sequence: TGTGCCAGCAGTTTACTAGCGGGAGCTCGAGGCGAGCAGTACTTC. This chain connects TRBV6-5 to TRBJ2-7; 11 bases align to TRBD2. This CDR3 region has 15 residues. J lost 6 bases, V lost 4 bases, and 8 bases had no gene match. The germline CDR1 and CDR2 sequences are MNHEY and SVGAGI.

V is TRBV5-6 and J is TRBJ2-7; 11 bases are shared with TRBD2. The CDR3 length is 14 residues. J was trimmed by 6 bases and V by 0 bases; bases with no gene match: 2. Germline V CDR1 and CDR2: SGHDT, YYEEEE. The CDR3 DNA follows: TGTGCCAGCAGCTTGGATACTAGCGGGAGCGAGCAGTACTTC. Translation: CASSLDTSGSEQYF.

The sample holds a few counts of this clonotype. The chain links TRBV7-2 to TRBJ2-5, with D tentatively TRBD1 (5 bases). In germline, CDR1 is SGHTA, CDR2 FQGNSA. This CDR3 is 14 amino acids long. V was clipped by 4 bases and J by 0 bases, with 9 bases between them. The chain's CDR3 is CASSSTAYQETQYF. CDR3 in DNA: TGTGCCAGCAGCTCGACAGCGTACCAAGAGACCCAGTACTTC.

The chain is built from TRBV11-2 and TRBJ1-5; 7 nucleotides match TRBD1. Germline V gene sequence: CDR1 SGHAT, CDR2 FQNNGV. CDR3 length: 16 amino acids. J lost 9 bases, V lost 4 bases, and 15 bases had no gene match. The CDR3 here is CASSSLTGPLSRPQHF. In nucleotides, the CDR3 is TGTGCCAGCAGCTCGCTGACAGGGCCTCTTAGTAGGCCCCAGCATTTT.

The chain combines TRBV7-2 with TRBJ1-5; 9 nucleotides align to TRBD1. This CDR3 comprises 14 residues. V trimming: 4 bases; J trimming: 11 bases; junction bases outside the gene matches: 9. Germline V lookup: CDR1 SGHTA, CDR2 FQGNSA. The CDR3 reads CASSSRTGERAQHF. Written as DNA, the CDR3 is TGTGCCAGCAGCTCCAGGACAGGGGAAAGGGCCCAGCATTTT.

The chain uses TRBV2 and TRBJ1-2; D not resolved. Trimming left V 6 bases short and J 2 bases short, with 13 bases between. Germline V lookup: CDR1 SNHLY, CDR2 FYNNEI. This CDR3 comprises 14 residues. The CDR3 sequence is CASRKGGLNYGYTF. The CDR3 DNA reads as TGTGCCAGCAGGAAGGGAGGGCTCAACTATGGCTACACCTTC.

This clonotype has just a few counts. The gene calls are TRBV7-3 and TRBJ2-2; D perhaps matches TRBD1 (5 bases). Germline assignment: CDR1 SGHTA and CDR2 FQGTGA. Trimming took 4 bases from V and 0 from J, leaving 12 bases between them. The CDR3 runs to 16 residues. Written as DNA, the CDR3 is TGTGCCAGCAGCTCCCAGACAGCTGCGAACACCGGGGAGCTGTTTTTT. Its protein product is CASSSQTAANTGELFF.

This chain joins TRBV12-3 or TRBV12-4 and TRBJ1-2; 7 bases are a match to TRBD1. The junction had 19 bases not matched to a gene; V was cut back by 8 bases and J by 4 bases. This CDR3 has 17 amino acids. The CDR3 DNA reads TGTGCCAGCCACAGGGGCATCGGTATCCCTATATCCTATGGCTACACCTTC. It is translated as CASHRGIGIPISYGYTF.

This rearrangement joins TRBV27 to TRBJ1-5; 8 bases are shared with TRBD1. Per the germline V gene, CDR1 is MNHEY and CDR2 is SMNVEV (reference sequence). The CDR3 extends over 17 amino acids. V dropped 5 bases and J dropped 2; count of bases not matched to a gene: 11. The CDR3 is CASSPLQGVDRNQPQHF. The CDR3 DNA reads TGTGCCAGCAGTCCCTTACAGGGGGTGGATCGCAATCAGCCCCAGCATTTT.

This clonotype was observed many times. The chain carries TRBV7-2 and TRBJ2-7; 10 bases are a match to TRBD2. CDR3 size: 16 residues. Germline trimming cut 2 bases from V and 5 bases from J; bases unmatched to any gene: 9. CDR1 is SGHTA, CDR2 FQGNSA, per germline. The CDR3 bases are TGTGCCAGCAGCTTAAGGGCCCTAGCGGGAGTCCACGAGCAGTACTTC. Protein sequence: CASSLRALAGVHEQYF.

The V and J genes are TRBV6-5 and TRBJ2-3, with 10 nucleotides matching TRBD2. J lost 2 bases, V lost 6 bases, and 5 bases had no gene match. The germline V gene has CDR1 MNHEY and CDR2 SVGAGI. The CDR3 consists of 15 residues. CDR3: CASRELAGNTDTQYF. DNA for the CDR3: TGTGCCAGCAGGGAACTAGCGGGAAACACAGATACGCAGTATTTT.

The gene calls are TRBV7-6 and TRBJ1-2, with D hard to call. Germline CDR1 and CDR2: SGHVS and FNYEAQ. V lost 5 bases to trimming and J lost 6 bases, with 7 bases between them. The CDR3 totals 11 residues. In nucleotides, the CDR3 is TGTGCCAGCAGCCCTATAAATGGCTACACCTTC. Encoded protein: CASSPINGYTF.

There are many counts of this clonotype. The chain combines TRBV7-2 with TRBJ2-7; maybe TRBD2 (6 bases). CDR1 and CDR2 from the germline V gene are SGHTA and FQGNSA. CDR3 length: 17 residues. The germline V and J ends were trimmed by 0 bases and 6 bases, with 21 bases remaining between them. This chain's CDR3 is CASSLAPGLKPAREQYF. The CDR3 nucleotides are TGTGCCAGCAGCTTAGCGCCGGGACTTAAACCGGCGCGCGAGCAGTACTTC.

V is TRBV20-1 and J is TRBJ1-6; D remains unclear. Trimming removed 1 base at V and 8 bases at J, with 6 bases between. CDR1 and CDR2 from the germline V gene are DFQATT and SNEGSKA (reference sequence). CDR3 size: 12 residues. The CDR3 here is CSARVGDSPLHF. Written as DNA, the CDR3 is TGCAGTGCTAGAGTCGGGGATTCACCCCTCCACTTT.

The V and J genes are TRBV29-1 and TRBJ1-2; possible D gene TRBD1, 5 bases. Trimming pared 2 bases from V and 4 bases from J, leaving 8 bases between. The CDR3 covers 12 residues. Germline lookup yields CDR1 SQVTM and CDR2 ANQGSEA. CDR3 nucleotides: TGCAGCGTTGAAAAGGGGTCCTATGGCTACACCTTC. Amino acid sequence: CSVEKGSYGYTF.

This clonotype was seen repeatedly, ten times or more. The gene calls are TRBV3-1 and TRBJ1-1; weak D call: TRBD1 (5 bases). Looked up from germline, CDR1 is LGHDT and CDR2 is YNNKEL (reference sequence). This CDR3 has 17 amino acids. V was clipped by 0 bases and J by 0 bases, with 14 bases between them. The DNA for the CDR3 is TGTGCCAGCAGCCAAGATACCCGGCTAGGGGTGAACACTGAAGCTTTCTTT. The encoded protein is CASSQDTRLGVNTEAFF.

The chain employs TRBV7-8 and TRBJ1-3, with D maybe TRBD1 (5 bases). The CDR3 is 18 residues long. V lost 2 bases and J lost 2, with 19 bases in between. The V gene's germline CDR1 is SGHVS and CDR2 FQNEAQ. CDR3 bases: TGTGCCAGCAGCTTAAACCCCAGGGTGATTTACCCTGGAAACACCATATATTTT. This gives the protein CASSLNPRVIYPGNTIYF.

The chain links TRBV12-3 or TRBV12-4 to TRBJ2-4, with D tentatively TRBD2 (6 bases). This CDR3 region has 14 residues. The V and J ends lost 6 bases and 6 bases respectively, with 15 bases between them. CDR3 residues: CASRNRETGNIQYF. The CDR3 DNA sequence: TGTGCCAGCAGGAACCGGGAGACGGGAAACATTCAGTACTTC.

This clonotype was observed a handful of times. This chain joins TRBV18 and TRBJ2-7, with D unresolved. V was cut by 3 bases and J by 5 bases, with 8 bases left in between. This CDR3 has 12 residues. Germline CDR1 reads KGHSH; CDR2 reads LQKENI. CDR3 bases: TGTGCCAGCTCACCCCGCGACGACGAGCAGTACTTC. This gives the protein CASSPRDDEQYF.

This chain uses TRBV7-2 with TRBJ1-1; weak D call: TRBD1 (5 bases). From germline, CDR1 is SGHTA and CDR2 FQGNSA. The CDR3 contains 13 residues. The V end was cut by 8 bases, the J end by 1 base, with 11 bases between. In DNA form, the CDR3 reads TGTGCCAGCCTACAGGAGCCGAACACTGAAGCTTTCTTT. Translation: CASLQEPNTEAFF.

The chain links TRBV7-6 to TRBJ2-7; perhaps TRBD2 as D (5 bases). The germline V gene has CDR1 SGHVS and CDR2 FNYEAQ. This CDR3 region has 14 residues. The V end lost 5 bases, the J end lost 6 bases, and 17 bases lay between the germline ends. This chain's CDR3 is CASSRSSGGLEQYF. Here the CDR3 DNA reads TGTGCCAGCAGCCGATCCTCGGGCGGGCTCGAGCAGTACTTC.

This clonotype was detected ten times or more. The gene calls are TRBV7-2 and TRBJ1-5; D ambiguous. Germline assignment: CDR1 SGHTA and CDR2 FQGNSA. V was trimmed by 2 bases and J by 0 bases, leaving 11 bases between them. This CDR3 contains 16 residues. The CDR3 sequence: CASSLSGGSSNQPQHF. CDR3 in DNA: TGTGCCAGCAGCTTATCCGGAGGGAGTAGCAATCAGCCCCAGCATTTT.

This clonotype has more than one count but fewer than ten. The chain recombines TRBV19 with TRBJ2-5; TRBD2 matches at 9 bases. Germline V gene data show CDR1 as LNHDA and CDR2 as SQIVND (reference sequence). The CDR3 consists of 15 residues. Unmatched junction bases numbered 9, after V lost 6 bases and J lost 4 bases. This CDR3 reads CASRLSSGRLETQYF. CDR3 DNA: TGTGCCAGTAGGCTGTCGAGCGGGAGGTTAGAGACCCAGTACTTC.

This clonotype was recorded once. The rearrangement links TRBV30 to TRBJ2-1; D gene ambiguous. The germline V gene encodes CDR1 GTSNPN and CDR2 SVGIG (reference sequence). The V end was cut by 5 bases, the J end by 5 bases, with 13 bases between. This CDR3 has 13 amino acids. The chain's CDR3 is CAWFRTPDNEQFF. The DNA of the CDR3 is TGTGCCTGGTTCAGGACGCCCGACAATGAGCAGTTCTTC.

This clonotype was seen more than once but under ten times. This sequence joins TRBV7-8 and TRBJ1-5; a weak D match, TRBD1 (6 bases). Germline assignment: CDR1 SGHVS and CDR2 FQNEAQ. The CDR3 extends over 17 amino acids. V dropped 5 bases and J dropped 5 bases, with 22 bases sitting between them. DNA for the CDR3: TGTGCCAGCAGCCCAGGATACCCAGGGGATGTCGATCAGCCCCAGCATTTT. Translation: CASSPGYPGDVDQPQHF.